The table lists the clone carrying this T cell receptor beta chain with many counts. V was clipped by 5 bases and J by 5 bases, with 15 bases between them. The CDR3 has 15 amino acids. In germline, CDR1 is SGHVS, CDR2 FNYEAQ. The data stem from a study of control samples from healthy donors and cancer patients. Profiling relied on immunoSEQ multiplex PCR, and the TCRdb table lists in-frame clones only, not all of them. Of 250,000 to 300,000 clones in the sample, over 75% are singletons; the top ten hold 13%. Sequenced material: PBMCs. This receptor was obtained from a woman aged 55-69 years with lung cancer. The chain uses TRBV7-6 and TRBJ2-2; D may be TRBD2 (5 bases). CDR3 sequence: CASSPLSGNTGELFF. The CDR3 nucleotides are TGTGCCAGCAGCCCCCTATCGGGGAATACCGGGGAGCTGTTTTTT.